Below are 32 T cell receptor beta chains sequenced from a single sample in a study of T cells in Graves' hyperthyroidism and ophthalmopathy. RNA transcripts were the template for amplifying TCR beta CDR3 regions. The HTBI primer set served for first-round RT-PCR of the TCR CDR3. TCRdb independently ran MiXCR on the multiplex PCR reads; one entry per CDR3 protein. The sample records around 270,000 distinct CDR3 sequences, approximately 19% being singletons. The sample comprised blood. All receptors come from a man aged 50 to 60 with Graves' ophthalmopathy.

This clonotype showed up many times. The V call is TRBV30, the J call TRBJ1-5; 8 nucleotides match TRBD1. The CDR3 length is 13 residues. CDR1 GTSNPN and CDR2 SVGIG come from the germline V gene (reference sequence). Trimming cost V 3 bases and J 3 bases; bases outside gene matches: 1. CDR3 loop: CAWSRGHNQPQHF. For the CDR3, the DNA is TGTGCCTGGAGCAGGGGGCACAATCAGCCCCAGCATTTT.

The V gene is TRBV6-1, the J gene TRBJ2-1; 11 nucleotides align to TRBD2. The CDR3 contains 17 residues. CDR1 is MNHNS, CDR2 SASEGT, per germline. V lost 7 bases to trimming and J lost 6 bases; unmatched junction nucleotides: 14. The CDR3 nucleotides are TGTGCCAGCAAGACCCAAGGAGGGACTAGCGGCTTCAATGAGCAGTTCTTC. Protein: CASKTQGGTSGFNEQFF.

This sequence joins TRBV10-3 and TRBJ1-1, with D hard to call. In germline, CDR1 is ENHRY, CDR2 SYGVKD. The V and J ends lost 3 bases and 7 bases respectively, with 12 bases between them. The CDR3 length is 13 residues. The CDR3 loop reads CAISDPPQLEAFF. The CDR3 region has the DNA TGTGCCATCAGTGACCCCCCACAGCTTGAAGCTTTCTTT.

This sequence joins TRBV5-5 and TRBJ1-1; D gene uncertain. Germline V CDR1 and CDR2: SGHKS, YYEKEE (reference sequence). Trimming pared 0 bases from V and 5 bases from J, leaving 8 bases between. The CDR3 extends over 13 amino acids. CDR3 in amino acids: CASSLVDGTEAFF. CDR3 coding DNA: TGTGCCAGCAGCTTGGTTGATGGGACTGAAGCTTTCTTT.

The chain combines TRBV5-1 with TRBJ2-2, with 13 bases matching TRBD2. CDR1 SGHRS and CDR2 YFSETQ come from the germline V gene. V lost 2 bases and J lost 7; bases outside the gene matches: 17. This CDR3 has 20 residues. As DNA, the CDR3 is TGCGCCAGCAGCTTTTCCGGAAATGCCGGGACTAGCGGGACCTGCGGGGAGCTGTTTTTT. Its protein product is CASSFSGNAGTSGTCGELFF.

The table lists this clonotype with many counts. The rearrangement uses TRBV6-1 and TRBJ2-1, with 9 bases fitting TRBD2. This CDR3 comprises 15 residues. The germline CDR1 and CDR2 sequences are MNHNS and SASEGT. V gave up 7 bases and J gave up 0 bases; unmatched junction bases: 4. Here the CDR3 DNA reads TGTGCCAGCATTTGGGGACTAGCCTCCTACAATGAGCAGTTCTTC. It encodes CASIWGLASYNEQFF.

In its sample, this clonotype was seen many times. The J gene is TRBJ2-1, the V gene TRBV11-3; possibly TRBD2 for D (6 bases). The CDR3 is 14 amino acids. The V and J ends lost 5 bases and 13 bases respectively, with 21 bases between them. Germline V CDR1 and CDR2: SGHNT, YENEEA. The CDR3 loop reads CASSRDSQPSLQFF. Here the CDR3 DNA reads TGTGCCAGCAGCCGGGACTCCCAGCCCTCTCTCCAGTTCTTC. The full variable domain, rest sourced from reference TRBV11-3 and TRBJ2-1, is EAGVVQSPRYKIIEKKQPVAFWCNPISGHNTLYWYLQNLGQGPELLIRYENEEAVDDSQLPKDRFSAERLKGVDSTLKIQPAELGDSAVYLCASSRDSQPSLQFFGPGTRLTVL.

This clonotype has more than one count but fewer than ten. V gene TRBV20-1 combines with J gene TRBJ2-2; D unresolved. Germline-derived CDR1 and CDR2 are DFQATT and SNEGSKA (reference sequence). CDR3 size: 11 residues. The V and J ends lost 5 bases and 1 base respectively, with 2 bases between them. The CDR3 coding sequence is TGCAGTGCTTGGAACACCGGGGAGCTGTTTTTT. It yields the protein CSAWNTGELFF.

This clonotype occurred many times. The chain carries TRBV11-2 and TRBJ2-7, with TRBD1 matching 7 bases. CDR3 length: 13 residues. In germline, CDR1 is SGHAT, CDR2 FQNNGV. V was clipped by 5 bases and J by 3 bases; unmatched bases: 4. CDR3 in amino acids: CASSLNRGYEQYF. The CDR3, as DNA: TGTGCCAGCAGCCTAAACAGGGGCTACGAGCAGTACTTC.

This clonotype was recorded only once. The V gene is TRBV20-1, the J gene TRBJ2-3; the D is unclear. V was shortened by 4 bases and J by 4 bases, with 9 bases between the two germline ends. The CDR3 is made up of 12 amino acids. Germline CDR1 reads DFQATT; CDR2 reads SNEGSKA (reference sequence). As DNA, the CDR3 is TGCAGTGCTATTGTGACTTCAGATACGCAGTATTTT. Residues: CSAIVTSDTQYF.

This clonotype was detected ten times or more. The chain uses TRBV30 and TRBJ2-7, with D possibly TRBD2 on 5 matching bases. V lost 3 bases and J 2 bases, leaving 11 bases between the germline ends. Germline assignment: CDR1 GTSNPN and CDR2 SVGIG (reference sequence). The CDR3 runs to 13 residues. The CDR3 DNA reads TGTGCCTGGAGGAGGGCGGGCACCTACGAGCAGTACTTC. It codes for CAWRRAGTYEQYF.

The sample holds a few counts of this clonotype. The V and J genes are TRBV6-1 and TRBJ2-2; no definite D call. The CDR3 length is 16 residues. CDR1 is MNHNS, CDR2 SASEGT, per germline. Trimming cost V 3 bases and J 0 bases, with 11 bases left between them. Here the CDR3 reads CASSDVGRSNTGELFF. CDR3 DNA: TGTGCCAGCAGTGACGTGGGCAGATCGAACACCGGGGAGCTGTTTTTT.

The chain recombines TRBV15 with TRBJ2-6; tentative D call: TRBD2 (6 bases). The CDR3 length is 16 residues. The ends were cut back, 0 bases at V and 0 bases at J, with 6 bases in the middle. Germline CDR1 and CDR2: LNHNV and YYDKDF (reference sequence). CDR3 sequence reads: CATSRERDSGANVLTF. CDR3 sequence (DNA): TGTGCCACCAGCAGAGAGCGGGACTCTGGGGCCAACGTCCTGACTTTC.

This clonotype has more than one count but fewer than ten. This chain uses TRBV30 with TRBJ2-5, with 13 bases that match TRBD2. After removal of 2 bases from V and 5 bases from J, the junction contained 11 bases not matched to a gene. The CDR3 loop spans 17 amino acids. Germline-derived CDR1 and CDR2 are GTSNPN and SVGIG (reference sequence). The CDR3 is CAWSSRRTSGSMETQYF. The CDR3 bases are TGTGCCTGGAGTTCACGGAGGACTAGCGGGAGTATGGAGACCCAGTACTTC.

The rearrangement links TRBV6-1 to TRBJ2-3; 7 bases agree with TRBD1. The junction had 5 bases not matched to a gene; V was cut back by 8 bases and J by 0 bases. This CDR3 has 14 amino acids. Germline loops: CDR1 MNHNS, CDR2 SASEGT. CDR3 sequence: CASGRQGSTDTQYF. The CDR3 region has the DNA TGTGCCAGCGGCCGACAGGGCAGCACAGATACGCAGTATTTT.

This clonotype was seen a handful of times. V is TRBV14 and J is TRBJ1-4; TRBD1 might be the D (6 bases). Germline V lookup: CDR1 SGHDN, CDR2 FVKESK. The length of the CDR3 is 14 residues. V was trimmed by 4 bases and J by 3 bases, leaving 9 bases between them. CDR3 coding DNA: TGTGCCAGCAGCCGGACAGTTCCTAATGAAAAACTGTTTTTT. Residues: CASSRTVPNEKLFF.

This clonotype showed up just a few times. The chain employs TRBV19 and TRBJ2-2; 11 nucleotides match TRBD2. The CDR3 totals 20 residues. The germline gives CDR1 LNHDA, CDR2 SQIVND (reference sequence). The junction had 10 bases not matched to a gene; V was cut back by 1 base and J by 0 bases. The DNA of the CDR3 is TGTGCCAGTAGTATAGGTCCTTGGCTAGCGGGAGGCTCGAACACCGGGGAGCTGTTTTTT. This codes for CASSIGPWLAGGSNTGELFF. Full variable domain (outside the CDR3, taken from reference TRBV19 and TRBJ2-2): DGGITQSPKYLFRKEGQNVTLSCEQNLNHDAMYWYRQDPGQGLRLIYYSQIVNDFQKGDIAEGYSVSREKKESFPLTVTSAQKNPTAFYLCASSIGPWLAGGSNTGELFFGEGSRLTVL.

CDR3 in amino acids: CASSLIRGEKLFF. The CDR3 bases are TGTGCCAGCAGCTTGATAAGGGGTGAAAAACTGTTTTTT. This sequence joins TRBV14 and TRBJ1-4; maybe TRBD1 (5 bases). This CDR3 contains 13 residues. Trimming shortened V by 5 bases and J by 7 bases, and 11 bases separated the two germline ends. In germline, CDR1 is SGHDN, CDR2 FVKESK.

This clonotype was seen ten or more times. The chain has TRBV29-1 and TRBJ2-3; 10 bases map to TRBD2. CDR1 and CDR2 (germline): SQVTM, ANQGSEA. This CDR3 spans 15 amino acids. V shed 6 bases, J shed 5 bases, and the junction held 11 bases outside the gene matches. The CDR3 DNA reads as TGCAGCGTCCCAAGCCTAGCGGGAGTGGGAGATACGCAGTATTTT. Protein: CSVPSLAGVGDTQYF.

CDR3: CASSSKSGRLTKNIQYF. The CDR3 nucleotides read TGTGCCAGCAGTTCAAAGAGCGGGAGGTTAACCAAAAACATTCAGTACTTC. V usage is TRBV27 and J usage is TRBJ2-4; 9 nucleotides agree with TRBD2. CDR3 size: 17 residues. The germline V gene encodes CDR1 MNHEY and CDR2 SMNVEV (reference sequence). V lost 4 bases to trimming and J lost 2 bases; unmatched junction nucleotides: 9.

This clonotype was seen ten or more times. This chain links TRBV2 with TRBJ1-1; 7 nucleotides align to TRBD1. Trimming at V came to 7 bases and at J to 1 base, leaving 3 bases not matched to a gene. The CDR3 totals 13 residues. Germline CDR1 is SNHLY and CDR2 is FYNNEI. Here the CDR3 DNA reads TGTGCCAGCAAGGGACAGAGGAACACTGAAGCTTTCTTT. It yields the protein CASKGQRNTEAFF.

This chain uses TRBV12-3 or TRBV12-4 with TRBJ2-1; 7 nucleotides line up with TRBD2. This CDR3 has 19 residues. The J segment lost 0 bases and the V segment lost 6 bases, leaving 17 bases of the junction unmatched. DNA for the CDR3: TGTGCCAGCAGCCCCTCCGGCGGGAGAGGCCCCAGCTCCTACAATGAGCAGTTCTTC. Protein: CASSPSGGRGPSSYNEQFF.

This clonotype was recorded at least ten times. The rearrangement joins TRBV11-2 to TRBJ2-1, with TRBD2 matching over 7 bases. The CDR3 sequence is 17 residues long. CDR1 and CDR2 from the germline V gene are SGHAT and FQNNGV. Losses at the gene ends were 0 bases for V and 5 bases for J; bases not matched to a gene: 10. CDR3 nucleotide sequence: TGTGCCAGCAGCTTAGATGGCGGGAGATCCTTACACAATGAGCAGTTCTTC. It encodes CASSLDGGRSLHNEQFF.

In its sample, this clonotype was seen a few times. The chain carries TRBV27 and TRBJ2-1; TRBD1 might be the D (5 bases). The germline CDR1 and CDR2 sequences are MNHEY and SMNVEV (reference sequence). The V gene lost 6 bases and the J gene lost 2 bases, with 14 bases spanning the gap. This CDR3 comprises 15 residues. The CDR3 coding sequence is TGTGCCAGCAGGCGAGCCGAACAGGCCTACAATGAGCAGTTCTTC. This sequence encodes CASRRAEQAYNEQFF.

The chain is built from TRBV7-9 and TRBJ2-7, with unresolved D. CDR3 length: 14 amino acids. Germline CDR1 reads SEHNR; CDR2 reads FQNEAQ (reference sequence). V lost 0 bases, J lost 3 bases, and 9 bases lay in between. The CDR3, as DNA: TGTGCCAGCAGCTTAGCGCCGAACAGCTACGAGCAGTACTTC. Translation gives CASSLAPNSYEQYF.

This chain uses TRBV12-3 or TRBV12-4 with TRBJ2-7, with TRBD1 matching 8 bases. V lost 5 bases, J lost 3 bases, and 12 bases stayed unmatched. The CDR3 covers 16 residues. In DNA, the CDR3 is TGTGCCAGCAGTGGGGCCCGGACAGGGAAATACTACGAGCAGTACTTC. Its translation is CASSGARTGKYYEQYF.

This clonotype was picked up one time. This sequence joins TRBV5-4 and TRBJ2-5, with TRBD2 identical over 9 bases. This CDR3 has 16 residues. J lost 0 bases, V lost 4 bases, and 7 bases had no gene match. Germline values: CDR1 SGHNT, CDR2 YYREEE (reference sequence). CDR3 DNA sequence: TGTGCCAGCAGCCACCTGTTAGCGGGAGACCAAGAGACCCAGTACTTC. This encodes CASSHLLAGDQETQYF.

Only a few counts were recorded for this clonotype. The CDR3 DNA follows: TGCAGTGCTCTGGACTTGGCGGTCTACGAGCAGTACTTC. Its translation is CSALDLAVYEQYF. The rearrangement joins TRBV20-1 to TRBJ2-7, with D possibly TRBD2 on 5 matching bases. V lost 5 bases and J 3 bases, leaving 14 bases between the germline ends. Germline values: CDR1 DFQATT, CDR2 SNEGSKA (reference sequence). The CDR3 runs to 13 residues.

This rearrangement joins TRBV4-1 to TRBJ2-5; TRBD2 aligns across 10 bases. The CDR3 has 15 residues. Germline-derived CDR1 and CDR2 are MGHRA and YSYEKL. V was pared by 4 bases and J by 10 bases, with 12 bases of the junction left unmatched. The CDR3: CASSPGLARTRSQYF. The CDR3 DNA sequence: TGCGCCAGCAGCCCGGGACTAGCGCGTACCCGGAGCCAGTACTTC.

The J gene is TRBJ1-2, the V gene TRBV27; possibly TRBD1 for D (6 bases). Germline values: CDR1 MNHEY, CDR2 SMNVEV (reference sequence). V gave up 0 bases and J gave up 2 bases, with 7 bases separating them. This CDR3 region has 14 residues. The CDR3 nucleotides read TGTGCCAGCAGTTTATCAACAGGGAACTATGGCTACACCTTC. Amino acids: CASSLSTGNYGYTF.

This clonotype was seen at least ten times. J is TRBJ2-1 and V is TRBV5-1; a possible D gene is TRBD1 (6 bases). This CDR3 has 14 amino acids. Trimming shortened V by 4 bases and J by 2 bases, and 10 bases separated the two germline ends. Germline loops: CDR1 SGHRS, CDR2 YFSETQ. This CDR3 is CASSPGTPYNEQFF. The CDR3 DNA is TGCGCCAGCAGCCCCGGGACACCCTACAATGAGCAGTTCTTC.

This clonotype was detected only once. The chain uses TRBV27 and TRBJ1-1, with D possibly being TRBD1 (6 bases). Germline V gene data show CDR1 as MNHEY and CDR2 as SMNVEV (reference sequence). V was trimmed by 0 bases and J by 5 bases, leaving 16 bases between them. The length of the CDR3 is 16 residues. Written as DNA, the CDR3 is TGTGCCAGCAGTTTATCTTCCGCAGGGGATATAACTGAAGCTTTCTTT. Translating it yields CASSLSSAGDITEAFF.